A selection of T cell receptor beta chains follows, all from one sample in a study of CD8 T cells in Susac syndrome. TCRdb analysed the immunoSEQ multiplex PCR reads with MiXCR anew, one entry per CDR3 protein. The table lists 200,000 or so distinct CDR3 sequences, 90% to 95% of them singletons. The sample consisted of CD4+ T cells from PBMCs. The receptors shown here come from a human donor with multiple sclerosis. The CDR3 runs from the conserved cysteine through the conserved F or W. Each record gives: V gene, D gene, clone size, J gene, CDR3 protein, CDR3 DNA. D genes are given only for firm matches. The listing skips clone size in some rows; elsewhere it reads once, few, many or a size class.

>TRBV5-6|TRBD1|-|TRBJ1-5
CASSLTGADQPQHF
TGTGCCAGCAGCTTGACAGGGGCAGACCAGCCCCAGCATTTT
>TRBV30|-|-|TRBJ1-1
CAWSRGKAEAFF
TGTGCCTGGAGTAGGGGCAAGGCTGAAGCTTTCTTT
>TRBV2|TRBD1|-|TRBJ2-3
CASKPQGASDTQYF
TGTGCCAGCAAACCTCAGGGGGCCTCAGATACGCAGTATTTT
>TRBV7-2|-|few|TRBJ1-6
CASSLVLRDSPLHF
TGTGCCAGCAGCTTAGTACTGAGGGATTCACCCCTCCACTTT
>TRBV7-9|-|-|TRBJ2-3
CASRPEGTDTQYF
TGTGCCAGCAGACCAGAGGGGACAGATACGCAGTATTTT
>TRBV5-1|-|-|TRBJ1-1
CASSYGGMNTEAFF
TGCGCCAGCAGCTACGGGGGAATGAACACTGAAGCTTTCTTT
>TRBV20-1|-|-|TRBJ2-7
CSASVATGSLSYEQYF
TGCAGTGCTAGTGTTGCTACGGGGTCGCTCTCCTACGAGCAGTACTTC
>TRBV12-3/TRBV12-4|-|-|TRBJ2-4
CASSPTGHPSRYF
TGTGCCAGCAGTCCTACGGGACACCCATCTAGGTACTTC
>TRBV18|TRBD2|-|TRBJ2-1
CASSPRAGYQFF
TGTGCCAGCTCACCGAGAGCGGGGTACCAGTTCTTC
>TRBV20-1|TRBD2|-|TRBJ2-1
CSAPGGGLAGREQFF
TGCAGTGCTCCCGGCGGGGGACTAGCGGGTCGTGAGCAGTTCTTC
>TRBV5-4|-|once|TRBJ2-1
CASSVVPFDEQFF
TGTGCCAGCAGCGTCGTACCTTTTGATGAGCAGTTCTTC
>TRBV20-1|TRBD1|-|TRBJ1-5
CSAQRQGGNQPQHF
TGCAGTGCTCAGAGACAGGGCGGCAATCAGCCCCAGCATTTT
>TRBV20-1|TRBD1|-|TRBJ2-1
CSAHTWDSYNEQFF
TGCAGTGCTCATACTTGGGACAGTTACAATGAGCAGTTCTTC
>TRBV6-4|-|-|TRBJ2-1
CASSPLTGSYNEQFF
TGTGCCAGCAGTCCCCTCACAGGCTCCTACAATGAGCAGTTCTTC
>TRBV3-1|-|-|TRBJ1-1
CASSQGMPNRLRTEAFF
TGTGCCAGCAGCCAAGGAATGCCTAACAGGCTCCGCACTGAAGCTTTCTTT
>TRBV5-1|TRBD2|-|TRBJ2-7
CASSDRTSGGALGEQYF
TGCGCCAGCAGCGACCGGACTAGCGGGGGGGCCTTGGGCGAGCAGTACTTC
>TRBV29-1|TRBD2|-|TRBJ2-1
CSTGGYYNEQFF
TGCAGCACGGGGGGGTATTACAATGAGCAGTTCTTC
>TRBV2|-|-|TRBJ2-1
CASSEEQPYYNEQFF
TGTGCCAGCAGTGAAGAACAGCCCTACTACAATGAGCAGTTCTTC
>TRBV5-4|-|-|TRBJ2-3
CASSTGRRDTQYF
TGTGCCAGCAGCACCGGACGGAGAGATACGCAGTATTTT
>TRBV6-2/TRBV6-3|-|-|TRBJ1-2
CASCFISANGYGYTF
TGTGCCAGCTGTTTTATCAGCGCGAACGGCTATGGCTACACCTTC
>TRBV12-3/TRBV12-4|TRBD1|-|TRBJ1-1
CASSSTGRSEAFF
TGTGCCAGCAGTTCGACAGGGAGGTCTGAAGCTTTCTTT
>TRBV6-6|TRBD2|-|TRBJ2-3
CASRPSGGLETQYF
TGTGCCAGCAGGCCTAGCGGGGGGTTAGAGACGCAGTATTTT